The 21 T cell receptor beta chains below were found in one sample sequenced in a study of control samples from healthy donors and cancer patients. Measured with immunoSEQ multiplex PCR; TCRdb has only the in-frame clones, and not every one. The table includes tens of thousands of clones, 85% to 90% detected once. The source material was blood. These TCRs come from a middle-aged man in good health.

The chain has TRBV3-1 (or the pseudogene TRBV3-2) and TRBJ1-1; D remains ambiguous. V lost 2 bases and J lost 4, with 11 bases in between. This CDR3 has 14 residues. CDR1 LGHDT and CDR2 YNNKEL come from the germline V gene (reference sequence). In DNA form, the CDR3 reads TGTGCCAGCAGCCAATATGACCCTGGCACTGAAGCTTTCTTT. Its translation is CASSQYDPGTEAFF.

By share, this clone counts as medium-sized (0.01 to 0.1%). The rearrangement uses TRBV11-2 and TRBJ1-1; perhaps TRBD1 as D (5 bases). V lost 1 base to trimming and J lost 1 base, with 7 bases between them. The CDR3 is made up of 14 amino acids. Germline loops: CDR1 SGHAT, CDR2 FQNNGV. The CDR3 spells CASSLGTTNTEAFF. The CDR3 DNA is TGTGCCAGCAGCTTAGGGACAACGAACACTGAAGCTTTCTTT.

The J gene is TRBJ1-2, the V gene TRBV3-1 (or the pseudogene TRBV3-2); tentatively, D is TRBD1 (5 bases). Trimming cost V 5 bases and J 4 bases, with 11 bases left between them. The length of the CDR3 is 13 residues. Germline assignment: CDR1 LGHDT and CDR2 YNNKEL (reference sequence). CDR3 region: CASSSDRIYGYTF. The DNA for the CDR3 is TGTGCCAGCAGCTCAGACAGAATCTATGGCTACACCTTC.

This chain connects TRBV6-5 to TRBJ1-5; 9 positions match TRBD1. CDR1 and CDR2 from the germline V gene are MNHEY and SVGAGI. The CDR3 length is 13 residues. J gave up 6 bases and V 7 bases, and 4 bases lay outside the gene matches. The CDR3 sequence is CASTPGQGQPQHF. CDR3 in DNA: TGTGCCAGCACTCCGGGACAGGGTCAGCCCCAGCATTTT.

The gene calls are TRBV6-5 and TRBJ2-5; D unresolved. This CDR3 has 10 residues. Germline V gene lookup returns CDR1 MNHEY and CDR2 SVGAGI. Trimming stripped 5 bases from V and 2 bases from J, with 0 bases between. DNA for the CDR3: TGTGCCAGCAGTCAAGAGACCCAGTACTTC. Translated: CASSQETQYF.

This clone was seen a single time. The chain recombines TRBV5-1 with TRBJ2-5; no reliable D call. CDR1 and CDR2 (germline): SGHRS, YFSETQ. The V gene lost 3 bases and the J gene lost 5 bases, with 11 bases spanning the gap. The CDR3 contains 13 residues. In nucleotides, the CDR3 is TGCGCCAGCAGCTCACGGGTCGCGGAGACCCAGTACTTC. Its translation is CASSSRVAETQYF. The full variable domain, its missing parts supplied by reference TRBV5-1 and TRBJ2-5, is KAGVTQTPRYLIKTRGQQVTLSCSPISGHRSVSWYQQTPGQGLQFLFEYFSETQRNKGNFPGRFSGRQFSNSRSEMNVSTLELGDSALYLCASSSRVAETQYFGPGTRLLVL.

The J gene is TRBJ2-7, the V gene TRBV5-1; no clear D gene. There are 13 residues in the CDR3. Germline-derived CDR1 and CDR2 are SGHRS and YFSETQ. V shed 4 bases and J shed 4 bases, with 12 bases lying between them. CDR3 protein: CASSPPRRYEQYF. The CDR3 DNA sequence: TGCGCCAGCAGCCCTCCCCGTAGGTACGAGCAGTACTTC.

The V call is TRBV6-6, the J call TRBJ1-5, with 7 positions matching TRBD1. Germline CDR1 is MNHNY and CDR2 is SVGAGI (reference sequence). CDR3 length: 15 amino acids. The V and J ends lost 5 bases and 1 base, in that order; junction bases with no gene match: 5. CDR3: CASSGTVGSNQPQHF. CDR3 coding DNA: TGTGCCAGCAGTGGGACAGTGGGAAGCAATCAGCCCCAGCATTTT.

This rearrangement joins TRBV19 to TRBJ1-4, with 7 bases lining up with TRBD1. The CDR3 covers 15 residues. The ends lost 6 bases at V and 6 bases at J; junction bases unmatched: 10. Germline lookup yields CDR1 LNHDA and CDR2 SQIVND (reference sequence). DNA of the CDR3: TGTGCCAGTAGCCGGCGACAGGGTCCTGATGAAAAACTGTTTTTT. It yields the protein CASSRRQGPDEKLFF.

To note about this clone: The same CDR3 is also encoded by other DNA sequences in this sample. CDR3 DNA: TGTGCCAGCAGCTTGGGAGGGGATACGCAGTATTTT. The encoded protein is CASSLGGDTQYF. The V gene is TRBV5-5, the J gene TRBJ2-3, with TRBD2 as a possible D gene (5 bases). This CDR3 comprises 12 residues. The V end lost 0 bases, the J end lost 6 bases, and 5 bases lay between the germline ends. Germline assignment: CDR1 SGHKS and CDR2 YYEKEE (reference sequence).

The chain employs TRBV9 and TRBJ2-7; 7 bases map to TRBD2. After removal of 2 bases from V and 5 bases from J, the junction contained 4 bases not matched to a gene. The CDR3 length is 13 residues. In germline, CDR1 is SGDLS, CDR2 YYNGEE. In nucleotides, the CDR3 is TGTGCCAGCAGCGTTTGGGACTACGACGAGCAGTACTTC. It yields the protein CASSVWDYDEQYF.

Comments on this clone: This CDR3 is also generated by other DNA sequences in the sample. The chain has TRBV28 and TRBJ1-6; D possibly corresponds to TRBD1 (6 bases). CDR1 and CDR2 (germline): MDHEN, SYDVKM. The ends were cut back, 3 bases at V and 7 bases at J, with 16 bases in the middle. This CDR3 has 16 amino acids. The CDR3 region has the DNA TGTGCCAGCAGTTTCGTCCCAGGGGTAGTGAATTCACCCCTCCACTTT. Translation: CASSFVPGVVNSPLHF. Using reference TRBV28 and TRBJ1-6 for the parts outside the CDR3, the full variable domain is DVKVTQSSRYLVKRTGEKVFLECVQDMDHENMFWYRQDPGLGLRLIYFSYDVKMKEKGDIPEGYSVSREKKERFSLILESASTNQTSMYLCASSFVPGVVNSPLHFGNGTRLTVT.

V gene TRBV6-6 combines with J gene TRBJ1-1, with D possibly matching TRBD1 (5 bases). Germline V lookup: CDR1 MNHNY, CDR2 SVGAGI (reference sequence). The CDR3 totals 15 residues. V dropped 6 bases and J dropped 1 base, with 15 bases sitting between them. In DNA form, the CDR3 reads TGTGCCAGCAGGTCCCCGGGACCCGCGAACACTGAAGCTTTCTTT. Amino acids: CASRSPGPANTEAFF.

J is TRBJ2-7 and V is TRBV7-9, with D uncertain. V lost 5 bases, J lost 3 bases, and 8 bases lay in between. CDR1 and CDR2 (germline): SEHNR, FQNEAQ (reference sequence). The CDR3 is made up of 12 amino acids. The DNA of the CDR3 is TGTGCCAGCAGCAAAAAGGGCTACGAGCAGTACTTC. Translation: CASSKKGYEQYF.

This clone was seen more than once but under ten times. The chain combines TRBV7-9 with TRBJ1-6; D possibly corresponds to TRBD1 (5 bases). Looked up from germline, CDR1 is SEHNR and CDR2 is FQNEAQ (reference sequence). V lost 5 bases to trimming and J lost 7 bases, with 6 bases between them. This CDR3 region has 12 residues. The CDR3 loop is CASSGDNSPLHF. The CDR3 DNA reads TGTGCCAGCAGCGGGGACAATTCACCCCTCCACTTT.

This clone was seen once. The chain employs TRBV18 and TRBJ1-1; D remains ambiguous. V was trimmed by 4 bases and J by 7 bases, leaving 16 bases between them. The CDR3 length is 14 residues. The germline CDR1 and CDR2 sequences are KGHSH and LQKENI. CDR3 loop: CASSLEAGLGEAFF. The CDR3 nucleotides are TGTGCCAGCTCACTCGAGGCAGGATTGGGTGAAGCTTTCTTT. The entire variable domain, with the rest obtained from reference TRBV18 and TRBJ1-1, is as follows: NAGVMQNPRHLVRRRGQEARLRCSPMKGHSHVYWYRQLPEEGLKFMVYLQKENIIDESGMPKERFSAEFPKEGPSILRIQQVVRGDSAAYFCASSLEAGLGEAFFGQGTRLTVV.

The CDR3 nucleotides read TGTGCCAGCTCACCACGGGCAGATCTTAACTATGGCTACACCTTC. Translated: CASSPRADLNYGYTF. This chain uses TRBV18 with TRBJ1-2; D is unclear. This CDR3 is 15 amino acids long. V was cut by 1 base and J by 1 base, with 10 bases left in between. Germline V gene sequence: CDR1 KGHSH, CDR2 LQKENI.

The J gene is TRBJ1-5, the V gene TRBV7-9, with a tentative D call TRBD1 (6 bases). The length of the CDR3 is 13 residues. Deletions cut 4 bases from V and 4 bases from J, with 8 bases between. CDR1 is SEHNR and CDR2 is FQNEAQ in the germline V gene (reference sequence). For the CDR3, the DNA is TGTGCCAGCAGCTCACAGGGAAATCAGCCCCAGCATTTT. Amino acids: CASSSQGNQPQHF.

The chain carries TRBV5-1 and TRBJ1-2; D is perhaps TRBD1 (5 bases). Trimming took 0 bases from V and 6 from J, leaving 15 bases between them. The CDR3 is 15 residues long. The germline V gene has CDR1 SGHRS and CDR2 YFSETQ. The CDR3 nucleotides are TGCGCCAGCAGCTTGGAGGCGTCGCAGGGAGATGGCTACACCTTC. Protein: CASSLEASQGDGYTF.

In DNA form, the CDR3 reads TGTGCCAGGAGCCTTTACAGGGGAACTGAAGCTTTCTTT. Its protein is CARSLYRGTEAFF. This chain joins TRBV2 and TRBJ1-1; 7 bases align to TRBD1. This CDR3 is built from 13 residues. Germline CDR1 and CDR2: SNHLY and FYNNEI. V shed 9 bases and J 5 bases; nucleotides not matched to a gene: 9.

The rearrangement joins TRBV3-1 (or the pseudogene TRBV3-2) to TRBJ2-3; 8 bases are a match to TRBD2. J gave up 3 bases and V 4 bases, and 9 bases lay outside the gene matches. From germline, CDR1 is LGHDT and CDR2 YNNKEL (reference sequence). The CDR3 totals 16 residues. The CDR3 sequence: CASSPPALAGTDTQYF. Written as DNA, the CDR3 is TGTGCCAGCAGCCCACCGGCCTTAGCGGGGACAGATACGCAGTATTTT.